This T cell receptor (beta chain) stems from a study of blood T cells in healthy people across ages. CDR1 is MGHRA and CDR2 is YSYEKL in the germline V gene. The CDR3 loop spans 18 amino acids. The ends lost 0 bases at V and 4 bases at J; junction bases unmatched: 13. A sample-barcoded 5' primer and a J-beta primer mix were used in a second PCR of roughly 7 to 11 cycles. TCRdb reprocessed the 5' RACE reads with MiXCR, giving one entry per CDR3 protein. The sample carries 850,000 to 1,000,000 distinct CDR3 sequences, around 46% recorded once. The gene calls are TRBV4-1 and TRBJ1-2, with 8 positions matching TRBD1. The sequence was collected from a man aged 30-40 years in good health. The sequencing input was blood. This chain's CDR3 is CASSQDRGTGVVSYGYTF. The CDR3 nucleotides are TGCGCCAGCAGCCAAGATCGAGGGACAGGAGTTGTTAGCTATGGCTACACCTTC.